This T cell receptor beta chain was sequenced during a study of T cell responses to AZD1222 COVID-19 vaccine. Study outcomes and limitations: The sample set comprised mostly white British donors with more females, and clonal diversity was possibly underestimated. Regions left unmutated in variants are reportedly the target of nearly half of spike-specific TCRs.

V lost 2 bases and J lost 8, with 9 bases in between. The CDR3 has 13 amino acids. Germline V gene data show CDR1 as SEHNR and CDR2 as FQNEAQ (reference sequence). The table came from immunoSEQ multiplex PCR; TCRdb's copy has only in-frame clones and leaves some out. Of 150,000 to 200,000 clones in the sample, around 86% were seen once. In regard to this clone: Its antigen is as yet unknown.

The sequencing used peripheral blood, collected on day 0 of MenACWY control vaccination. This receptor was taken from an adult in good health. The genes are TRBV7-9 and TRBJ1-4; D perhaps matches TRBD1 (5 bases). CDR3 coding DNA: TGTGCCAGCAGCTTACTGGGGCAGGAAAAACTGTTTTTT. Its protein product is CASSLLGQEKLFF.